Below are 11 T cell receptor beta chains sequenced from a single sample in a study of T cell responses to AZD1222 COVID-19 vaccine. The method was immunoSEQ multiplex PCR; TCRdb's version includes in-frame clones alone and lacks a portion of them. In the table there are about 120,000 clones, 87% of which are singletons. This specimen was peripheral blood, taken 28 days after the second AZD1222 dose. The receptors come from an adult who received the AZD1222 COVID-19 vaccine.

J is TRBJ2-7 and V is TRBV29-1; D possibly corresponds to TRBD2 (5 bases). Trimming removed 4 bases from V and 2 bases from J, with 9 bases in between. The CDR3 totals 12 residues. CDR1 is SQVTM and CDR2 is ANQGSEA in the germline V gene. CDR3 nucleotide sequence: TGCAGCGTTGTTGAGGGTCCCTACGAGCAGTACTTC. It yields the protein CSVVEGPYEQYF.

This clone has only a few counts. J is TRBJ1-4 and V is TRBV4-3, with D possibly matching TRBD1 (5 bases). Trimming removed 3 bases at V and 10 bases at J, with 15 bases between. The CDR3 loop spans 14 amino acids. Germline values: CDR1 LGHNA, CDR2 YSLEER. The CDR3, as DNA: TGCGCCAGCAGCCAGGAGGTACGGCAGGGAAAACTGTTTTTT. This sequence encodes CASSQEVRQGKLFF.

The J gene is TRBJ2-1, the V gene TRBV19; the match to TRBD2 covers 8 bases. Germline V lookup: CDR1 LNHDA, CDR2 SQIVND (reference sequence). The ends lost 10 bases at V and 0 bases at J; junction bases unmatched: 5. The length of the CDR3 is 14 residues. CDR3 nucleotide sequence: TGTGCCACCTCGAGCGGGGGCTCCTACAATGAGCAGTTCTTC. It specifies CATSSGGSYNEQFF.

This clone showed up just a few times. The chain uses TRBV6-2 or TRBV6-3 and TRBJ1-2, with D hard to call. The V end lost 2 bases, the J end lost 6 bases, and 7 bases lay between the germline ends. Per the germline V gene, CDR1 is MNHEY and CDR2 is SVGEGT. The CDR3 is 12 residues long. This CDR3 reads CASSYRADGYTF. The DNA of the CDR3 is TGTGCCAGCAGTTACCGGGCGGATGGCTACACCTTC.

The rearrangement uses TRBV3-1 (or the pseudogene TRBV3-2) and TRBJ2-5, with a possible D match to TRBD1 (5 bases). From germline, CDR1 is LGHDT and CDR2 YNNKEL (reference sequence). V lost 3 bases, J lost 7 bases, and 12 bases lay in between. CDR3 length: 13 amino acids. The CDR3 coding sequence is TGTGCCAGCAGCCAGGGGCGCCCCTGGACCCAGTACTTC. Its translation is CASSQGRPWTQYF.

The V call is TRBV7-9, the J call TRBJ2-5, with D perhaps TRBD2 (6 bases). Trimming removed 5 bases from V and 5 bases from J, with 21 bases in between. Per the germline V gene, CDR1 is SEHNR and CDR2 is FQNEAQ (reference sequence). The CDR3 runs to 16 residues. For the CDR3, the DNA is TGTGCCAGCAGCACCCAGCGGGTTGGGAATCCGGAGACCCAGTACTTC. Amino acid sequence: CASSTQRVGNPETQYF.

The J gene is TRBJ2-3, the V gene TRBV7-8, with 10 nucleotides matching TRBD1. The V gene's germline CDR1 is SGHVS and CDR2 FQNEAQ. Trimming took 6 bases from V and 4 from J; bases not matched to a gene: 7. The CDR3 length is 15 residues. In DNA, the CDR3 is TGTGCCAGCAGTCGCCGGGACAGGGGCCCAGATACGCAGTATTTT. Its translation is CASSRRDRGPDTQYF. The full variable domain, rest sourced from reference TRBV7-8 and TRBJ2-3, is GAGVSQSPRYKVAKRGQDVALRCDPISGHVSLFWYQQALGQGPEFLTYFQNEAQLDKSGLPSDRFFAERPEGSVSTLKIQRTQQEDSAVYLCASSRRDRGPDTQYFGPGTRLTVL.

This chain links TRBV5-1 with TRBJ1-2; a possible D gene is TRBD1 (5 bases). The CDR3 loop spans 19 amino acids. In germline, CDR1 is SGHRS, CDR2 YFSETQ. V lost 4 bases, J lost 8 bases, and 33 bases lay in between. Written as DNA, the CDR3 is TGCGCCAGCAGCCCCCAGGGTGCTGTCTTTGGGGCCATCACACTAGGCTACACCTTC. Translation: CASSPQGAVFGAITLGYTF.

This clone was detected only once. The rearrangement uses TRBV29-1 and TRBJ1-1; the D gene is possibly TRBD1 (5 bases). CDR3 size: 13 residues. The germline gives CDR1 SQVTM, CDR2 ANQGSEA. The ends were cut back, 7 bases at V and 3 bases at J, with 15 bases in the middle. CDR3 loop: CSGTRGRDTEAFF. CDR3 in DNA: TGCAGCGGGACCCGGGGGAGGGACACTGAAGCTTTCTTT.

This rearrangement joins TRBV13 to TRBJ2-1, with D perhaps being TRBD1 or TRBD2 (7 bases each). Trimming cost V 5 bases and J 6 bases, with 20 bases left between them. Looked up from germline, CDR1 is PRHDT and CDR2 is FYEKMQ (reference sequence). CDR3 size: 16 residues. The CDR3 nucleotides are TGTGCCAGCAGCCAGGGGGGGCTAGTTTCTGGCAATGAGCAGTTCTTC. Translated, it gives CASSQGGLVSGNEQFF.

The chain employs TRBV7-2 and TRBJ1-1; TRBD1 matches 7 bases. Germline V gene lookup returns CDR1 SGHTA and CDR2 FQGNSA. V gave up 4 bases and J gave up 10 bases; unmatched junction bases: 6. The CDR3 spans 12 residues. The CDR3 DNA is TGTGCCAGCAGCTACCCACAGGGGACAGCTTTCTTT. Encoded protein: CASSYPQGTAFF. The full variable domain, in which reference TRBV7-2 and TRBJ1-1 provide the parts outside the CDR3, is GAGVSQSPSNKVTEKGKDVELRCDPISGHTALYWYRQSLGQGLEFLIYFQGNSAPDKSGLPSDRFSAERTGGSVSTLTIQRTQQEDSAVYLCASSYPQGTAFFGQGTRLTVV.